Shown below are 10 T cell receptor beta chains from a single sample sequenced in a study of lymphopenia after photon versus proton radiotherapy (dated by TCRdb to about 2019). Libraries were constructed by the immunoSEQ multiplex PCR assay. TCRdb took over this immuneACCESS table, retaining in-frame rearrangements with V and J assigned. Such tables are incomplete; in checked studies, under half of the missing clones stem from an unresolved V gene, and the remainder is unexplained. The sample yields under 75,000 clones; around 93% were counted once. The leading ten clones occupy around 2.2% of the sample. This specimen consisted of peripheral blood, obtained from a patient treated with photon-based radiotherapy. These receptors were collected from a woman aged 35 to 49 with cholangiocarcinoma.

The chain recombines TRBV15 with TRBJ1-6; D gene uncertain. Trimming left V 1 base short and J 14 bases short, with 9 bases between. The V gene's germline CDR1 is LNHNV and CDR2 YYDKDF (reference sequence). The CDR3 length is 12 residues. CDR3 DNA sequence: TGTGCCACCAGCAGAGCGACGTCGGCCCTCCACTTT. The encoded protein is CATSRATSALHF.

This sequence joins TRBV19 and TRBJ1-2; D remains unclear. The CDR3 runs 13 residues. V was shortened by 7 bases and J by 0 bases, with 9 bases between the two germline ends. Germline CDR1 LNHDA, CDR2 SQIVND (reference sequence). Written as DNA, the CDR3 is TGTGCCAGTAAGGGCCCAGCTAACTATGGCTACACCTTC. Its translation is CASKGPANYGYTF.

The rearrangement links TRBV2 to TRBJ1-2; no firm D call. V lost 8 bases to trimming and J lost 0 bases, with 16 bases between them. This CDR3 contains 15 residues. CDR1 and CDR2 from the germline V gene are SNHLY and FYNNEI. The CDR3 DNA follows: TGTGCCAGCGACCAAACGCGCGGAGCTAACTATGGCTACACCTTC. Translated: CASDQTRGANYGYTF.

The gene calls are TRBV2 and TRBJ2-1, with 16 positions matching TRBD2. This CDR3 has 19 amino acids. Germline V gene data show CDR1 as SNHLY and CDR2 as FYNNEI. With 5 bases clipped from V and 1 base from J, the junction kept 8 bases outside the gene matches. In DNA, the CDR3 is TGTGCCAGCAGTACGGGACTAGCGGGAGGGCCCCCATCCTACAATGAGCAGTTCTTC. Residues: CASSTGLAGGPPSYNEQFF.

The chain recombines TRBV7-2 with TRBJ1-1, with D unresolved. From germline, CDR1 is SGHTA and CDR2 FQGNSA. Trimming left V 5 bases short and J 1 base short, with 11 bases between. CDR3 length: 14 residues. The CDR3 sequence: CASSLDDQNTEAFF. The CDR3 DNA follows: TGTGCCAGCAGCCTCGACGACCAGAACACTGAAGCTTTCTTT.

This chain connects TRBV5-4 to TRBJ2-7; TRBD1 matches 10 bases. V trimming: 4 bases; J trimming: 5 bases; junction bases outside the gene matches: 9. From germline, CDR1 is SGHNT and CDR2 YYREEE (reference sequence). The CDR3 covers 15 residues. CDR3 DNA: TGTGCCAGCAGCACTGGACAGGGGGGTTTCAACGAGCAGTACTTC. Amino acids: CASSTGQGGFNEQYF.

The gene calls are TRBV7-2 and TRBJ1-2, with TRBD1 identical over 7 bases. The V segment lost 5 bases and the J segment 3 bases; nucleotides outside the gene matches: 12. Per germline, CDR1 SGHTA and CDR2 FQGNSA. There are 16 residues in the CDR3. CDR3 sequence (DNA): TGTGCCAGCAGCGTCCCCGGACAGGCCTTCCACTATGGCTACACCTTC. It translates to CASSVPGQAFHYGYTF.

V and J are TRBV9 and TRBJ1-1, with D hard to call. The CDR3 sequence is 14 residues long. Trimming cost V 0 bases and J 2 bases, with 8 bases left between them. In germline, CDR1 is SGDLS, CDR2 YYNGEE. CDR3 DNA sequence: TGTGCCAGCAGCGTAGAGACGGCCAACACTGAAGCTTTCTTT. It translates to CASSVETANTEAFF.

This sequence joins TRBV28 and TRBJ1-1; D possibly corresponds to TRBD1 (5 bases). This CDR3 region has 12 residues. Germline CDR1 is MDHEN and CDR2 is SYDVKM. V shed 7 bases and J shed 4 bases, with 10 bases lying between them. The CDR3 sequence: CASTRDFTEAFF. CDR3 nucleotide sequence: TGTGCCAGCACTAGGGACTTCACTGAAGCTTTCTTT.

The V and J genes are TRBV29-1 and TRBJ2-3, with TRBD2 identical over 11 bases. J gave up 3 bases and V 5 bases, and 7 bases lay outside the gene matches. The germline gives CDR1 SQVTM, CDR2 ANQGSEA. This CDR3 comprises 15 residues. The CDR3 spells CSVFLTSGETDTQYF. CDR3 DNA sequence: TGCAGCGTTTTCCTGACTAGCGGGGAGACAGATACGCAGTATTTT.